The source of this TCR beta chain is a study of beta chain features in type 1 diabetes. Study-wide results and caveats: Possibly, sequencing cDNA over-represented cells that had high TCR expression levels. Researchers report that Type 1 diabetes patients had moderately but significantly shorter TCRB CDR3s across all four CD4+ subsets.

Expressed TCRB transcripts were sequenced because the isolated RNA had all been reverse transcribed beforehand. The method was immunoSEQ multiplex PCR; TCRdb's version includes in-frame clones alone and lacks a portion of them. The table has 900,000 or so clones, about a sixth seen once. The CDR3 totals 15 residues. Trimming at V came to 5 bases and at J to 1 base, leaving 7 bases not matched to a gene. CDR1 and CDR2 from the germline V gene are MDHEN and SYDVKM. The collection from each donor was one heparinised blood draw averaging roughly 100 mL. With respect to this clone: The antigen is unknown.

The receptor's source is a woman aged 18-35 years in good health. Input material: naive CD4+ T cells from blood. This sequence joins TRBV28 and TRBJ2-7; 8 bases line up with TRBD1. The DNA of the CDR3 is TGTGCCAGCAGTGTTCCGGGACAGGCGTCCTACGAGCAGTACTTC. It specifies CASSVPGQASYEQYF.